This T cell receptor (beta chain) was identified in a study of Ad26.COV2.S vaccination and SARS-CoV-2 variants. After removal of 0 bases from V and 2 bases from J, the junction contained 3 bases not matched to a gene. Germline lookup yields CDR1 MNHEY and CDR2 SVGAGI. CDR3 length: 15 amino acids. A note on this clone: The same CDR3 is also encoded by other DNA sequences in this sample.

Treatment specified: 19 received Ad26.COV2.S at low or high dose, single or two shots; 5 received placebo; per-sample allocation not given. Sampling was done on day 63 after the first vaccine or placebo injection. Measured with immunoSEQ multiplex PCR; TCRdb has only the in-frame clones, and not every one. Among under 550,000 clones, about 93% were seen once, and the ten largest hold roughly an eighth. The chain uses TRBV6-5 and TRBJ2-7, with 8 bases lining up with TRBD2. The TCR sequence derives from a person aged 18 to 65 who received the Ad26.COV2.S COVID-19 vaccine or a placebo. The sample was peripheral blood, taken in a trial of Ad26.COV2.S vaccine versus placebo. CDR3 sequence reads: CASSYSTSGAYEQYF. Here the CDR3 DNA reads TGTGCCAGCAGTTACTCCACTAGCGGAGCCTACGAGCAGTACTTC.